The sequence of this TCR beta chain was determined in a study of cytomegalovirus exposure and HLA in healthy donors. Study-level background: Sequencing of 150 million to 200 million T cells in an earlier analysis found about 120 million unique TCR beta sequences. Study observations and caveats: Specificity of a few CMV-associated chains for CMV antigens was verified in vitro. The listing of roughly 160 TCR beta chains classed them as cytomegalovirus-associated. Association with HLA alleles at 0.05 false discovery rate was found for 17,000 or so TCR beta sequences in a later analysis.

About this clone itself: Its cognate antigen is unknown.

A multiplex PCR was run with 60 Vbeta primers and 13 Jbeta primers. Sequenced by immunoSEQ multiplex PCR; TCRdb stores in-frame clones only, minus some. The sample holds some 180,000 clones; approximately 90% are singletons and the top ten take approximately 0.98%. The CDR3 has 13 residues. Germline V gene sequence: CDR1 SGHTA, CDR2 FQGNSA. The V gene lost 1 base and the J gene lost 7 bases, with 10 bases spanning the gap. Sequencing was carried out using PBMCs. The receptor's source is a boy aged 2-15 years in good health and CMV-seronegative. The chain links TRBV7-2 to TRBJ1-2, with a possible D match to TRBD1 (5 bases). The CDR3 sequence: CASSLVLGAGYTF. DNA of the CDR3: TGTGCCAGCAGCTTAGTGCTAGGGGCTGGCTACACCTTC.